One and the same sample provided the 28 T cell receptor beta chains below, sequenced in a study of blood T cell repertoires in COVID-19. Data came from immunoSEQ multiplex PCR; TCRdb stores just in-frame clones and leaves some out. The data contain 40,000 to 55,000 clones, roughly 86% of them singletons. Sequenced sample: peripheral blood. The receptors were gathered from a human donor in a cohort sampled during active COVID-19.

The chain recombines TRBV12-1 with TRBJ2-7; TRBD1 was called by the table and not checked on the DNA. TRBV12-1 is a pseudogene. The CDR3 length is 14 residues. CDR3: CASSFAGTGDEQYF. Written as DNA, the CDR3 is TGTGCCAGCAGCTTTGCAGGGACAGGAGACGAGCAGTACTTC.

J is TRBJ2-1 and V is TRBV5-6; tentative D call: TRBD1 (5 bases). Per the germline V gene, CDR1 is SGHDT and CDR2 is YYEEEE. The CDR3 runs 15 residues. Trimming stripped 4 bases from V and 2 bases from J, with 13 bases between. Here the CDR3 DNA reads TGTGCCAGCAGCCCAGACAGAACACCCTACAATGAGCAGTTCTTC. Its translation: CASSPDRTPYNEQFF.

The chain couples TRBV19 to TRBJ1-5; 7 bases align to TRBD1. The germline CDR1 and CDR2 sequences are LNHDA and SQIVND (reference sequence). Trimming removed 3 bases from V and 2 bases from J; junction bases left unmatched: 7. This CDR3 has 16 residues. The CDR3 nucleotides read TGTGCCAGTAGTATCAAGGGGGCTTATGGCAATCAGCCCCAGCATTTT. It yields the protein CASSIKGAYGNQPQHF. Supplemented by reference TRBV19 and TRBJ1-5, the full variable domain reads DGGITQSPKYLFRKEGQNVTLSCEQNLNHDAMYWYRQDPGQGLRLIYYSQIVNDFQKGDIAEGYSVSREKKESFPLTVTSAQKNPTAFYLCASSIKGAYGNQPQHFGDGTRLSIL.

The gene calls are TRBV28 and TRBJ2-7, with D perhaps matching TRBD1 (5 bases). Germline V gene lookup returns CDR1 MDHEN and CDR2 SYDVKM. The length of the CDR3 is 15 residues. V dropped 5 bases and J dropped 3 bases, with 17 bases sitting between them. The CDR3 sequence: CASSRQHMGSYEQYF. As DNA, the CDR3 is TGTGCCAGCAGTCGACAGCACATGGGAAGCTACGAGCAGTACTTC.

The chain links TRBV19 to TRBJ2-1, with unresolved D. V was clipped by 3 bases and J by 5 bases, with 8 bases between them. CDR3 size: 13 residues. The V gene's germline CDR1 is LNHDA and CDR2 SQIVND (reference sequence). DNA for the CDR3: TGTGCCAGTAGTATGGGCTATAACAATGAGCAGTTCTTC. It specifies CASSMGYNNEQFF.

The chain combines TRBV29-1 with TRBJ1-1; D is undetermined. CDR3 length: 13 amino acids. Deletions cut 4 bases from V and 3 bases from J, with 12 bases between. Germline-derived CDR1 and CDR2 are SQVTM and ANQGSEA. CDR3 loop: CSVAEGGDTEAFF. CDR3 sequence (DNA): TGCAGCGTTGCGGAGGGCGGTGACACTGAAGCTTTCTTT.

The chain employs TRBV7-9 and TRBJ1-4; TRBD1 matches 11 bases. This CDR3 contains 16 residues. V lost 5 bases to trimming and J lost 5 bases; unmatched junction nucleotides: 7. Germline V gene lookup returns CDR1 SEHNR and CDR2 FQNEAQ (reference sequence). This CDR3 reads CASSPGQGALNEKLFF. The CDR3 bases are TGTGCCAGCAGCCCCGGACAGGGGGCCCTCAATGAAAAACTGTTTTTT.

The chain has TRBV2 and TRBJ2-6; no firm D call. The V end was cut by 3 bases, the J end by 0 bases, with 3 bases between. Germline-derived CDR1 and CDR2 are SNHLY and FYNNEI. This CDR3 contains 14 residues. CDR3 nucleotide sequence: TGTGCCAGCAGTGACTACTCTGGGGCCAACGTCCTGACTTTC. Protein product: CASSDYSGANVLTF.

This rearrangement joins TRBV29-1 to TRBJ2-3; 7 bases are a match to TRBD2. Germline-derived CDR1 and CDR2 are SQVTM and ANQGSEA. V shed 8 bases, J shed 4 bases, and the junction held 6 bases outside the gene matches. This CDR3 spans 12 amino acids. The CDR3: CSPSGTADTQYF. The DNA of the CDR3 is TGCAGCCCCAGCGGGACGGCAGATACGCAGTATTTT.

This rearrangement joins TRBV10-1 to TRBJ1-2, with 8 bases identical to TRBD1. Germline V gene lookup returns CDR1 WNHNN and CDR2 SYGVQD (reference sequence). This CDR3 spans 14 amino acids. Trimming cost V 2 bases and J 5 bases; bases outside gene matches: 4. In nucleotides, the CDR3 is TGCGCCAGCAGTGAGAATCGACAGGGGTATGGCTACACCTTC. Protein sequence: CASSENRQGYGYTF.

This chain connects TRBV11-3 to TRBJ2-2, with a possible D match to TRBD2 (6 bases). V was trimmed by 4 bases and J by 4 bases, leaving 16 bases between them. CDR1 and CDR2 from the germline V gene are SGHNT and YENEEA. There are 16 residues in the CDR3. Here the CDR3 DNA reads TGTGCCAGCAGCTCTACGGGACGGCGGGGCACCGGGGAGCTGTTTTTT. It encodes CASSSTGRRGTGELFF.

The chain couples TRBV5-6 to TRBJ2-3; D is perhaps TRBD1 (6 bases). The CDR3 sequence is 16 residues long. V was pared by 4 bases and J by 0 bases, with 15 bases between. Germline V lookup: CDR1 SGHDT, CDR2 YYEEEE. The DNA for the CDR3 is TGTGCCAGCAGCGCCCCCGGGACACGTAGCACAGATACGCAGTATTTT. This translates into CASSAPGTRSTDTQYF.

This clone was counted between two and nine times. The V gene is TRBV7-8, the J gene TRBJ1-5; D possibly corresponds to TRBD1 (5 bases). V shed 5 bases and J shed 6 bases, with 20 bases lying between them. CDR3 length equals 16 residues. The V gene's germline CDR1 is SGHVS and CDR2 FQNEAQ. CDR3 region: CASSIAGSGISQPQHF. In DNA, the CDR3 is TGTGCCAGCAGCATTGCCGGATCAGGGATATCTCAGCCCCAGCATTTT.

This clone was recorded a few times. The chain joins TRBV21-1 to TRBJ2-5; no check of the table's D call, TRBD2, against the DNA was made. TRBV21-1 is annotated as a pseudogene. The CDR3 has 12 residues. The CDR3 region has the DNA TGTGCCAGCGACCGGGGAGGGGAGACCCAGTACTTC. It is translated as CASDRGGETQYF.

The chain combines TRBV3-1 (or the pseudogene TRBV3-2) with TRBJ1-1; TRBD1 agrees at 10 bases. This CDR3 region has 15 residues. The V and J ends lost 2 bases and 5 bases, in that order; junction bases with no gene match: 5. Germline assignment: CDR1 LGHDT and CDR2 YNNKEL (reference sequence). The CDR3 region has the DNA TGTGCCAGCAGCCAATTAGGGACAGGGGATACTGAAGCTTTCTTT. Translating gives CASSQLGTGDTEAFF.

This clone was seen more than once but under ten times. The chain has TRBV29-1 and TRBJ1-1; TRBD1 matches 10 bases. The CDR3 runs 10 residues. J lost 10 bases, V lost 7 bases, and 3 bases had no gene match. In germline, CDR1 is SQVTM, CDR2 ANQGSEA. CDR3 coding DNA: TGCAGCGCCGGGGACAGGGGAGCTTTCTTT. Its translation is CSAGDRGAFF.

V gene TRBV7-2 combines with J gene TRBJ1-1; D uncertain. The CDR3 is made up of 14 amino acids. Trimming cost V 5 bases and J 11 bases, with 21 bases left between them. CDR1 and CDR2 from the germline V gene are SGHTA and FQGNSA. The DNA of the CDR3 is TGTGCCAGCAGCCTGGCTCGGGATCCACGGTTGGCTTTCTTT. Its translation is CASSLARDPRLAFF.

This clone was counted once. V usage is TRBV20-1 and J usage is TRBJ1-1, with D unresolved. Trimming took off 0 bases at V and 10 bases at J, with 9 bases between the two ends. The germline V gene has CDR1 DFQATT and CDR2 SNEGSKA (reference sequence). This CDR3 has 11 residues. CDR3 sequence reads: CSARDPLGAFF. The CDR3 DNA reads TGCAGTGCTAGAGATCCCCTAGGAGCTTTCTTT.

The rearrangement links TRBV9 to TRBJ1-2; D is perhaps TRBD1 (5 bases). The CDR3 has 15 residues. Germline V CDR1 and CDR2: SGDLS, YYNGEE. Trimming left V 0 bases short and J 4 bases short, with 13 bases between. In DNA, the CDR3 is TGTGCCAGCAGCGTAGCTGCGGGGGTTAGCTATGGCTACACCTTC. As protein: CASSVAAGVSYGYTF.

This clone was seen a single time. Here the CDR3 reads CASSLTGNTEAFF. The CDR3 nucleotides are TGTGCCAGCTCACTTACCGGGAACACTGAAGCTTTCTTT. V is TRBV18 and J is TRBJ1-1; no definite D call. CDR1 is KGHSH, CDR2 LQKENI, per germline. The CDR3 is 13 amino acids. V was clipped by 4 bases and J by 1 base, with 7 bases between them. The full variable domain, rest sourced from reference TRBV18 and TRBJ1-1, is NAGVMQNPRHLVRRRGQEARLRCSPMKGHSHVYWYRQLPEEGLKFMVYLQKENIIDESGMPKERFSAEFPKEGPSILRIQQVVRGDSAAYFCASSLTGNTEAFFGQGTRLTVV.

This sequence joins TRBV29-1 and TRBJ1-2; the match to TRBD1 covers 8 bases. CDR3 length equals 16 residues. Germline lookup yields CDR1 SQVTM and CDR2 ANQGSEA. Trimming at V came to 2 bases and at J to 0 bases, leaving 8 bases not matched to a gene. The CDR3 DNA follows: TGCAGCGTTGAAAGCGGGGACAGGCATGCTAACTATGGCTACACCTTC. Amino acids: CSVESGDRHANYGYTF.

The CDR3 DNA is TGTGCCAGCAGTCACGCGGGGTTAGGATCCTACGAGCAGTACTTC. This encodes CASSHAGLGSYEQYF. V gene TRBV6-2 or TRBV6-3 combines with J gene TRBJ2-7, with D possibly TRBD2 on 6 matching bases. Germline V gene data show CDR1 as MNHEY and CDR2 as SVGEGT. Trimming removed 5 bases from V and 1 base from J, with 15 bases in between. CDR3 size: 15 residues.

The chain combines TRBV7-2 with TRBJ2-3; D remains unclear. Germline CDR1 reads SGHTA; CDR2 reads FQGNSA. There are 12 residues in the CDR3. Trimming took 5 bases from V and 2 from J, leaving 5 bases between them. CDR3 in amino acids: CASSTNTDTQYF. Here the CDR3 DNA reads TGTGCCAGCAGCACAAACACAGATACGCAGTATTTT.

V usage is TRBV9 and J usage is TRBJ2-1; TRBD2 aligns across 10 bases. The germline CDR1 and CDR2 sequences are SGDLS and YYNGEE. The V segment lost 2 bases and the J segment 9 bases; nucleotides outside the gene matches: 14. The CDR3 runs 17 residues. CDR3 loop: CASSVMSSLAGVGEQFF. CDR3 sequence (DNA): TGTGCCAGCAGCGTCATGTCCAGTCTAGCGGGAGTTGGTGAGCAGTTCTTC.

This clone was detected only a few times. J is TRBJ2-3 and V is TRBV30; 9 bases agree with TRBD1. The CDR3 is 12 amino acids. Germline V gene sequence: CDR1 GTSNPN, CDR2 SVGIG (reference sequence). The V gene end was trimmed by 8 bases and the J gene end by 11 bases; junction bases not matched to a gene: 11. In DNA, the CDR3 is TGTGCCAGCTCTAACAGGGGGCTGGAGCAGTATTTT. This gives the protein CASSNRGLEQYF. The whole variable domain, remainder taken from reference TRBV30 and TRBJ2-3, is SQTIHQWPATLVQPVGSPLSLECTVEGTSNPNLYWYRQAAGRGLQLLFYSVGIGQISSEVPQNLSASRPQDRQFILSSKKLLLSDSGFYLCASSNRGLEQYFGPGTRLTVL.

A few counts support this clone. The chain combines TRBV5-5 with TRBJ2-2, with D possibly being TRBD1 (5 bases). Trimming left V 4 bases short and J 5 bases short, with 9 bases between. The CDR3 contains 13 residues. Germline CDR1 is SGHKS and CDR2 is YYEKEE (reference sequence). The CDR3 DNA is TGTGCCAGCAGCCCCAGGGCGACCGGGGAGCTGTTTTTT. Protein: CASSPRATGELFF.

This clone was seen just once. The V call is TRBV4-1, the J call TRBJ1-2, with 8 bases that match TRBD1. The length of the CDR3 is 15 residues. In germline, CDR1 is MGHRA, CDR2 YSYEKL. J gave up 8 bases and V 1 base, and 9 bases lay outside the gene matches. The CDR3: CASSQVEQGELGYTF. Here the CDR3 DNA reads TGCGCCAGCAGCCAAGTCGAACAGGGGGAGTTGGGCTACACCTTC.

The rearrangement joins TRBV21-1 to TRBJ2-1; the table's D call TRBD2 went unverified against the DNA. TRBV21-1 is termed a pseudogene. The CDR3 extends over 16 amino acids. The CDR3 region is CASSKARASPVNEQFF. DNA of the CDR3: TGTGCCAGCAGCAAAGCGCGCGCGTCTCCGGTGAATGAGCAGTTCTTC.